The text below deals with one T cell receptor (beta chain). These data are taken from a study of blood T cell repertoires in COVID-19. The overall study: From T cells, B-cell-depleted T cells, or PBMCs came the material, which was cDNA or gDNA.

Profiled with immunoSEQ multiplex PCR; TCRdb holds only in-frame clones, not every one. The data show 90,000 to 150,000 clones, 75% to 90% seen once. Germline assignment: CDR1 SEHNR and CDR2 FQNEAQ (reference sequence). CDR3 length: 12 amino acids. Trimming left V 5 bases short and J 5 bases short, with 7 bases between. The clonotype comes from a human donor with acute or convalescent COVID-19. The donor label of this sample is uncertain. Sequencing was performed on peripheral blood. This chain uses TRBV7-9 with TRBJ1-5; D gene unclear. The chain's CDR3 is CASSPPDQPQHF. DNA of the CDR3: TGTGCCAGCAGCCCTCCTGATCAGCCCCAGCATTTT.